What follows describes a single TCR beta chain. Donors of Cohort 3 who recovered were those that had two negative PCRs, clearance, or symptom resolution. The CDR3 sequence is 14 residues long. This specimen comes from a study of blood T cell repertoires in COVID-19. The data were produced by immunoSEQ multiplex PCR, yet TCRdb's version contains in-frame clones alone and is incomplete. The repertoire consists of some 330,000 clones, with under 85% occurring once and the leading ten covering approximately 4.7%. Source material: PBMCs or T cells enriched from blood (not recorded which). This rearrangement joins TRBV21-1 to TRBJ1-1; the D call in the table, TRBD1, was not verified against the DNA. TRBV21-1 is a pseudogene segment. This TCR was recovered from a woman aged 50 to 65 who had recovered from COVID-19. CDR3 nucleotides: TGTGCCAGCAGCCCGACAGAGACGAACACTGAAGCTTTCTTT. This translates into CASSPTETNTEAFF.